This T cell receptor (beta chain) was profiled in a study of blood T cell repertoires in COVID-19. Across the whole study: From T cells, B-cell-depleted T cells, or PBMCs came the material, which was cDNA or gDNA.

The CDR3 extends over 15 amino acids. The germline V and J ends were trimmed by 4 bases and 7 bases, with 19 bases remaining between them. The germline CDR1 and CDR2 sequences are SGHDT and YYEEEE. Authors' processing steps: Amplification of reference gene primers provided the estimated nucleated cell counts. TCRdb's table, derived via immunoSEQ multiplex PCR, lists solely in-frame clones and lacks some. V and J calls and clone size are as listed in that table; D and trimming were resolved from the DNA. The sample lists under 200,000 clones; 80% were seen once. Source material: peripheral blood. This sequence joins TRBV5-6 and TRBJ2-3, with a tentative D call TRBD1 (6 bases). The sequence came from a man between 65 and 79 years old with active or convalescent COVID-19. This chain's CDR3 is CASSRDNRDYHTQYF. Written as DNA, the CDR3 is TGTGCCAGCAGCAGGGACAATAGGGATTACCATACGCAGTATTTT.